Below, 32 T cell receptor beta chains from the same sample are listed, as sequenced in a study of control samples from healthy donors and cancer patients (dated by TCRdb to 2018 to 2020). The library was prepared using the immunoSEQ multiplex PCR assay. Drawn from immuneACCESS, this table holds only the in-frame rearrangements with V and J called that TCRdb kept. Clones are partly lost; checked studies trace under half to an unresolved V gene and leave the rest unexplained. The sample includes roughly 450,000 clones, with around nine tenths observed a single time. The ten most abundant clones make up around 6.8% of the sample. The sequenced sample was PBMCs. These receptors originate from a man aged 40-49 years with head and neck cancer.

J is TRBJ2-1 and V is TRBV11-3; 10 bases fit TRBD2. Germline CDR1 is SGHNT and CDR2 is YENEEA. The CDR3 sequence is 16 residues long. V was clipped by 5 bases and J by 7 bases; unmatched bases: 11. Here the CDR3 reads CASSPHWTSGRNEQFF. The CDR3, as DNA: TGTGCCAGCAGCCCTCATTGGACTAGCGGTCGGAATGAGCAGTTCTTC.

V gene TRBV27 combines with J gene TRBJ1-6; 9 bases align to TRBD1. Germline assignment: CDR1 MNHEY and CDR2 SMNVEV (reference sequence). The CDR3 is made up of 16 amino acids. With 5 bases clipped from V and 7 bases from J, the junction kept 9 bases outside the gene matches. The CDR3 coding sequence is TGTGCCAGCAGTCCAGATGACAGGGGGAGGAATTCACCCCTCCACTTT. It encodes CASSPDDRGRNSPLHF.

V is TRBV6-1 and J is TRBJ1-6; D not resolved. The germline gives CDR1 MNHNS, CDR2 SASEGT. Between the trimmed V and J ends, which lost 3 bases and 7 bases, there was a span of 1 base. This CDR3 has 11 residues. CDR3 DNA: TGTGCCAGCAGTGAGAATTCACCCCTCCACTTT. Encoded protein: CASSENSPLHF.

V and J are TRBV5-4 and TRBJ1-1, with 7 bases identical to TRBD1. The V gene's germline CDR1 is SGHNT and CDR2 YYREEE (reference sequence). CDR3 size: 13 residues. J gave up 7 bases and V 7 bases, and 10 bases lay outside the gene matches. The DNA of the CDR3 is TGTGCCAGCTCAAACAGGGGCGGCAGTGAAGCTTTCTTT. Protein sequence: CASSNRGGSEAFF.

The chain has TRBV7-2 and TRBJ1-6, with a weak D call TRBD1 (5 bases). This CDR3 comprises 15 residues. Between the trimmed V and J ends, which lost 1 base and 10 bases, there was a span of 14 bases. Germline assignment: CDR1 SGHTA and CDR2 FQGNSA. The CDR3 sequence: CASSLGAVAGSPLHF. The CDR3 DNA follows: TGTGCCAGCAGCTTAGGGGCGGTGGCAGGGTCACCCCTCCACTTT.

V and J are TRBV10-1 and TRBJ1-6; the D is unclear. Germline loops: CDR1 WNHNN, CDR2 SYGVQD (reference sequence). The CDR3 is 15 residues long. Trimming stripped 2 bases from V and 10 bases from J, with 15 bases between. This CDR3 is CASSEDPSTPSPLHF. For the CDR3, the DNA is TGCGCCAGCAGTGAGGATCCCTCCACCCCATCACCCCTCCACTTT.

The gene calls are TRBV28 and TRBJ2-7; D is possibly TRBD2 (6 bases). The CDR3 is 11 amino acids. The germline V and J ends were trimmed by 8 bases and 5 bases, with 10 bases remaining between them. Germline V gene sequence: CDR1 MDHEN, CDR2 SYDVKM. The CDR3 spells CASYGSDEQYF. CDR3 DNA: TGTGCCAGCTACGGGAGCGACGAGCAGTACTTC.

A few counts support this clone. V gene TRBV4-1 combines with J gene TRBJ1-1; D gene ambiguous. The length of the CDR3 is 13 residues. V was clipped by 1 base and J by 5 bases, with 8 bases between them. Germline CDR1 and CDR2: MGHRA and YSYEKL. CDR3 region: CASSQGVGTEAFF. CDR3 in DNA: TGCGCCAGCAGCCAAGGCGTCGGAACTGAAGCTTTCTTT.

This sequence joins TRBV19 and TRBJ2-7; possible D gene TRBD2, 6 bases. Germline V gene data show CDR1 as LNHDA and CDR2 as SQIVND (reference sequence). This CDR3 is 14 amino acids long. Trimming removed 5 bases from V and 6 bases from J, with 17 bases in between. CDR3 loop: CASSAAGPPSEQYF. CDR3 coding DNA: TGTGCCAGTAGTGCTGCGGGACCCCCCTCCGAGCAGTACTTC.

The chain uses TRBV9 and TRBJ1-2, with D uncertain. The CDR3 runs to 14 residues. Germline loops: CDR1 SGDLS, CDR2 YYNGEE. Trimming took off 0 bases at V and 2 bases at J, with 8 bases between the two ends. In nucleotides, the CDR3 is TGTGCCAGCAGCGTAGGGAATGAAAACTATGGCTACACCTTC. As protein: CASSVGNENYGYTF.

The V and J genes are TRBV29-1 and TRBJ1-2; 9 bases line up with TRBD1. The CDR3 has 13 residues. Trimming at V came to 7 bases and at J to 8 bases, leaving 11 bases not matched to a gene. Germline-derived CDR1 and CDR2 are SQVTM and ANQGSEA. The CDR3 bases are TGCAGCGATGGACAGGGGACCCGAGGGGGCTACACCTTC. It specifies CSDGQGTRGGYTF.

The J gene is TRBJ1-2, the V gene TRBV7-2; 11 nucleotides line up with TRBD1. Germline assignment: CDR1 SGHTA and CDR2 FQGNSA. The CDR3 runs 17 residues. V was pared by 2 bases and J by 1 base, with 6 bases of the junction left unmatched. CDR3 DNA sequence: TGTGCCAGCAGCTTAAGGACAGGGGGCGCGGGTAACTATGGCTACACCTTC. It translates to CASSLRTGGAGNYGYTF.

V and J are TRBV5-1 and TRBJ2-6, with D perhaps matching TRBD1 (5 bases). The CDR3 has 16 residues. CDR1 is SGHRS, CDR2 YFSETQ, per germline. Trimming removed 3 bases at V and 0 bases at J, with 10 bases between. Written as DNA, the CDR3 is TGCGCCAGCAGCTCCGGTGGGGCCTCTGGGGCCAACGTCCTGACTTTC. Protein product: CASSSGGASGANVLTF.

The V gene is TRBV28, the J gene TRBJ2-7; 8 bases are a match to TRBD1. Unmatched junction bases numbered 11, after V lost 2 bases and J lost 5 bases. Germline V gene lookup returns CDR1 MDHEN and CDR2 SYDVKM. The CDR3 extends over 16 amino acids. CDR3 region: CASSLPLDRGFNEQYF. CDR3 coding DNA: TGTGCCAGCAGTTTACCCTTAGACAGGGGCTTCAACGAGCAGTACTTC.

The chain joins TRBV27 to TRBJ2-7, with D possibly being TRBD1 (6 bases). V lost 3 bases, J lost 1 base, and 10 bases lay in between. CDR1 is MNHEY and CDR2 is SMNVEV in the germline V gene (reference sequence). This CDR3 has 14 residues. CDR3 DNA: TGTGCCAGCAGTTTCTCCGGGACATCCTACGAGCAGTACTTC. Translating it yields CASSFSGTSYEQYF.

The chain employs TRBV27 and TRBJ1-1, with a possible D match to TRBD1 (6 bases). The V gene's germline CDR1 is MNHEY and CDR2 SMNVEV (reference sequence). The ends were cut back, 3 bases at V and 4 bases at J, with 12 bases in the middle. The CDR3 covers 14 residues. Written as DNA, the CDR3 is TGTGCCAGCAGTTTGAGGGGGGGACGCACTGAAGCTTTCTTT. Translated, it gives CASSLRGGRTEAFF.

The rearrangement joins TRBV11-2 to TRBJ2-3, with 9 bases that match TRBD2. Trimming removed 6 bases from V and 0 bases from J; junction bases left unmatched: 10. Germline CDR1 SGHAT, CDR2 FQNNGV. This CDR3 region has 17 residues. The CDR3 coding sequence is TGTGCCAGCAGTAGAGAGGTAGCGGGAGCGAGCACAGATACGCAGTATTTT. Its translation is CASSREVAGASTDTQYF.

The V gene is TRBV9, the J gene TRBJ1-1; D might be TRBD1 (6 bases). This CDR3 spans 14 amino acids. Germline loops: CDR1 SGDLS, CDR2 YYNGEE. Trimming shortened V by 3 bases and J by 4 bases, and 13 bases separated the two germline ends. Here the CDR3 reads CASSARGFGTEAFF. The CDR3 DNA reads as TGTGCCAGCAGCGCCAGGGGTTTCGGCACTGAAGCTTTCTTT.

This chain links TRBV5-1 with TRBJ2-5, with 8 bases that match TRBD1. Germline V gene sequence: CDR1 SGHRS, CDR2 YFSETQ. This CDR3 spans 14 amino acids. The ends lost 3 bases at V and 4 bases at J; junction bases unmatched: 5. The CDR3 nucleotides are TGCGCCAGCAGCTCCCCAGGGGGCTCAGAGACCCAGTACTTC. Translating it yields CASSSPGGSETQYF.

This clone was detected once. The chain uses TRBV6-5 and TRBJ1-1, with 9 bases fitting TRBD1. CDR1 MNHEY and CDR2 SVGAGI come from the germline V gene. The CDR3 has 13 residues. V trimming: 10 bases; J trimming: 6 bases; junction bases outside the gene matches: 9. The CDR3 spells CATLTGGISEAFF. The CDR3, as DNA: TGTGCCACCCTAACAGGGGGCATTTCTGAAGCTTTCTTT.

The gene calls are TRBV11-2 and TRBJ2-1, with 8 bases identical to TRBD2. Germline V CDR1 and CDR2: SGHAT, FQNNGV. The CDR3 sequence is 17 residues long. Trimming took 5 bases from V and 3 from J; bases not matched to a gene: 12. The DNA of the CDR3 is TGTGCCAGCAGCGGCGCCGTTGGCCTAGCGGGCTACAATGAGCAGTTCTTC. Residues: CASSGAVGLAGYNEQFF.

The rearrangement joins TRBV28 to TRBJ2-5; possibly TRBD1 or TRBD2 for D (6 bases each). The V gene's germline CDR1 is MDHEN and CDR2 SYDVKM. The CDR3 covers 14 residues. Trimming removed 7 bases at V and 5 bases at J, with 17 bases between. The CDR3, as DNA: TGTGCCAGCACCCTGGGGGGCGGTTGGGAGACCCAGTACTTC. Residues: CASTLGGGWETQYF.

The chain couples TRBV2 to TRBJ1-5, with D unclear. Trimming left V 3 bases short and J 5 bases short, with 11 bases between. Germline V lookup: CDR1 SNHLY, CDR2 FYNNEI. This CDR3 has 14 amino acids. CDR3 sequence: CASSEVTGHQPQHF. The CDR3 DNA reads TGTGCCAGCAGTGAGGTCACGGGCCATCAGCCCCAGCATTTT.

V and J are TRBV11-3 and TRBJ1-5; tentatively, D is TRBD1 (5 bases). The V end lost 3 bases, the J end lost 4 bases, and 10 bases lay between the germline ends. Germline values: CDR1 SGHNT, CDR2 YENEEA. The CDR3 is 14 amino acids. CDR3 sequence reads: CASSLTGENQPQHF. The DNA for the CDR3 is TGTGCCAGCAGCTTGACGGGGGAGAATCAGCCCCAGCATTTT.

J is TRBJ2-2 and V is TRBV18; 11 nucleotides align to TRBD2. The CDR3 is made up of 15 amino acids. Germline V CDR1 and CDR2: KGHSH, LQKENI. The V gene end was trimmed by 5 bases and the J gene end by 5 bases; junction bases not matched to a gene: 4. Here the CDR3 DNA reads TGTGCCAGCTCAACTAGCGGGAGTGGTACCGGGGAGCTGTTTTTT. Translated: CASSTSGSGTGELFF.

The chain is built from TRBV5-1 and TRBJ2-7; TRBD1 matches at 7 bases. Germline values: CDR1 SGHRS, CDR2 YFSETQ. With V trimmed by 3 bases and J by 3 bases, 6 bases remained unmatched. This CDR3 region has 14 residues. CDR3 DNA: TGCGCCAGCAGCTCCCGGGACAGCCACTACGAGCAGTACTTC. As protein: CASSSRDSHYEQYF.

The V and J genes are TRBV27 and TRBJ1-6; the match to TRBD1 covers 7 bases. V dropped 7 bases and J dropped 4; count of bases not matched to a gene: 7. The germline CDR1 and CDR2 sequences are MNHEY and SMNVEV (reference sequence). The CDR3 covers 15 residues. CDR3 in DNA: TGTGCCAGCACGAACCCGGGACAGTATAATTCACCCCTCCACTTT. Translating it yields CASTNPGQYNSPLHF.

This clone has a single count. The CDR3 region has the DNA TGTGCCAGCTCACCGGCGGGACAGGGCGTCGGGGAGCTGTTTTTT. Its protein is CASSPAGQGVGELFF. The chain has TRBV18 and TRBJ2-2, with 9 bases identical to TRBD1. CDR3 length: 15 amino acids. CDR1 and CDR2 (germline): KGHSH, LQKENI. The ends lost 3 bases at V and 7 bases at J; junction bases unmatched: 6.

The V call is TRBV6-6, the J call TRBJ2-7; a possible D gene is TRBD2 (7 bases). The CDR3 has 14 residues. The V and J ends lost 2 bases and 5 bases respectively, with 13 bases between them. Germline CDR1 MNHNY, CDR2 SVGAGI (reference sequence). The DNA of the CDR3 is TGTGCCAGCAGTTACCGGGGGGCCACCAACGAGCAGTACTTC. Protein sequence: CASSYRGATNEQYF.

The J gene is TRBJ2-5, the V gene TRBV25-1; 8 nucleotides match TRBD1. V lost 10 bases to trimming and J lost 4 bases; unmatched junction nucleotides: 14. The CDR3 totals 15 residues. Per germline, CDR1 MGHDK and CDR2 SYGVNS. The CDR3: CATRGQGPLGETQYF. The CDR3 nucleotides are TGTGCCACCCGAGGACAGGGACCTTTGGGAGAGACCCAGTACTTC. The whole variable domain, filled in from reference TRBV25-1 and TRBJ2-5, reads EADIYQTPRYLVIGTGKKITLECSQTMGHDKMYWYQQDPGMELHLIHYSYGVNSTEKGDLSSESTVSRIRTEHFPLTLESARPSHTSQYLCATRGQGPLGETQYFGPGTRLLVL.

The chain combines TRBV7-2 with TRBJ2-7; TRBD2 aligns across 11 bases. Germline V gene data show CDR1 as SGHTA and CDR2 as FQGNSA. Trimming at V came to 5 bases and at J to 4 bases, leaving 7 bases not matched to a gene. The CDR3 loop spans 15 amino acids. CDR3: CASSVGTSGVYEQYF. The CDR3 region has the DNA TGTGCCAGCAGCGTTGGGACTAGCGGAGTTTACGAGCAGTACTTC.

The chain joins TRBV18 to TRBJ1-2; no clear D. The germline V gene encodes CDR1 KGHSH and CDR2 LQKENI. The CDR3 loop spans 13 amino acids. Trimming removed 3 bases at V and 8 bases at J, with 13 bases between. The CDR3 coding sequence is TGTGCCAGCTCACCGGTAACGGGTGAGGGCTACACCTTC. Protein product: CASSPVTGEGYTF.